This is a list of T cell receptor beta chains from one sample in a study of T cell changes during pregnancy in multiple sclerosis. Assay: immunoSEQ multiplex PCR; the TCRdb copy retains only in-frame clones and omits some. The table has approximately 34,000 clones, 90% seen once. The starting material was CD8+ T cells from peripheral blood mononuclear cells, obtained in the first trimester of pregnancy. The receptors here all came from a female donor with multiple sclerosis, enrolled in a pregnancy study. CDR3s include the opening cysteine and the closing phenylalanine or tryptophan. D genes are given only for firm matches. Expanded clones get a size class; other rows say once, few or many, or leave the size out.

-	TRBV7-9	-	TRBJ2-1	CASSSGSGRLYNEQFF	TGTGCCAGCAGCTCGGGGTCGGGGAGATTATACAATGAGCAGTTCTTC
TRBD1	TRBV27	-	TRBJ1-1	CASSTGQANTEAFF	TGTGCCAGCAGTACTGGACAGGCAAACACTGAAGCTTTCTTT
TRBD2	TRBV28	-	TRBJ2-1	CASSPLAGVSYNEQFF	TGTGCCAGCAGTCCCCTAGCGGGAGTTAGCTACAATGAGCAGTTCTTC
-	TRBV5-6	-	TRBJ2-7	CASSSGTSYEQYF	TGTGCCAGCAGCTCCGGGACTTCCTACGAGCAGTACTTC
TRBD1	TRBV6-6	-	TRBJ1-2	CASSYPGQGYGYTF	TGTGCCAGCAGTTACCCGGGACAGGGATACGGCTACACCTTC
-	TRBV5-6	-	TRBJ1-1	CASSRGDTEAFF	TGTGCCAGCAGCCGGGGAGACACTGAAGCTTTCTTT
TRBD1	TRBV15	-	TRBJ2-2	CATSYRGLDGELFF	TGTGCCACCAGCTACAGGGGGCTGGACGGGGAGCTGTTTTTT
TRBD1	TRBV19	few	TRBJ2-7	CASTPDREPYEQYF	TGTGCCAGTACCCCTGACAGGGAGCCCTACGAGCAGTACTTC
-	TRBV4-3	-	TRBJ2-7	CASSQDLDREAPYEQYF	TGCGCCAGCAGCCAAGATCTTGACAGGGAGGCCCCCTACGAGCAGTACTTC
-	TRBV6-6	few	TRBJ1-1	CASSLRTNTEAFF	TGTGCCAGCAGCCTAAGAACGAACACTGAAGCTTTCTTT
-	TRBV21-1	-	TRBJ2-3	CASSKVQREGPDTQYF	TGTGCCAGCAGCAAAGTTCAGCGGGAGGGCCCAGATACGCAGTATTTT
TRBD2	TRBV29-1	-	TRBJ2-1	CSVEAGGGEQFF	TGCAGCGTTGAGGCGGGAGGGGGTGAGCAGTTCTTC